The clone carrying this T cell receptor (beta chain) was detected once. The sample is drawn from a study of technical replicates of blood from a few donors. The CDR3 contains 15 residues. Trimming took 4 bases from V and 4 from J; bases not matched to a gene: 9. CDR1 WSHSY and CDR2 SAAADI come from the germline V gene. Clones were read by immunoSEQ multiplex PCR, and TCRdb kept only the in-frame ones, dropping some. The profile shows about 93,000 clones, around 95% of them singletons. This clonotype was sampled from a human donor in good health. Sequencing was performed on T cells isolated from PBMCs. The chain links TRBV10-2 to TRBJ2-7, with 8 bases fitting TRBD1. CDR3 DNA: TGCGCCAGCAGTGTTTGGGCAGGGGGCCAGTACGAGCAGTACTTC. This gives the protein CASSVWAGGQYEQYF.